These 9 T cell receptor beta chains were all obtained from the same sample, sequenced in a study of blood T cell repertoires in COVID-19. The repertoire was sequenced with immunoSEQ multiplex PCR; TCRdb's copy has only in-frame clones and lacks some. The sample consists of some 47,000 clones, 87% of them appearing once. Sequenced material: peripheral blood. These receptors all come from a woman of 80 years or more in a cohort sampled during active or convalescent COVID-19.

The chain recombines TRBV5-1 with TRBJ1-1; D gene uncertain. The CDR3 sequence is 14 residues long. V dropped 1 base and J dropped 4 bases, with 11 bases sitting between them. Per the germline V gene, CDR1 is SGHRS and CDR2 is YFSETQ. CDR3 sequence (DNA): TGCGCCAGCAGCTTGCGGTATTCGGTCACTGAAGCTTTCTTT. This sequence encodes CASSLRYSVTEAFF. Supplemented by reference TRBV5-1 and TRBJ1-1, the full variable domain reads KAGVTQTPRYLIKTRGQQVTLSCSPISGHRSVSWYQQTPGQGLQFLFEYFSETQRNKGNFPGRFSGRQFSNSRSEMNVSTLELGDSALYLCASSLRYSVTEAFFGQGTRLTVV.

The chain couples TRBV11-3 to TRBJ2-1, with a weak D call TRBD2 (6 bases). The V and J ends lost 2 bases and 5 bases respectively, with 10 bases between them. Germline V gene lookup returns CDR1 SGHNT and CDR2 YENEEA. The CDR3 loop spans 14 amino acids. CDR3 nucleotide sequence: TGTGCCAGCAGCTTACTCCGGACTAACAATGAGCAGTTCTTC. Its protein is CASSLLRTNNEQFF.

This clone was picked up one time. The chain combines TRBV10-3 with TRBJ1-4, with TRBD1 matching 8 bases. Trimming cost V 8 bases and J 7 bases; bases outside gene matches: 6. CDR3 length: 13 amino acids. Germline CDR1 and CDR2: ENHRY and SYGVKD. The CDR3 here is CAISVQGAEKLFF. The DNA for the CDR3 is TGTGCCATCTCGGTCCAGGGGGCTGAAAAACTGTTTTTT.

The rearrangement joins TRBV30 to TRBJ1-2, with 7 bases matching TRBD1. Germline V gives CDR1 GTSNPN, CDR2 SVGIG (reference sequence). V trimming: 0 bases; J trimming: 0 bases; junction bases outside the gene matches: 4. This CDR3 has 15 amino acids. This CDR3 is CAWSVEGAPNYGYTF. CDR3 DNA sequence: TGTGCCTGGAGTGTAGAGGGGGCGCCTAACTATGGCTACACCTTC. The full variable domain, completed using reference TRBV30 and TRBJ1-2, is SQTIHQWPATLVQPVGSPLSLECTVEGTSNPNLYWYRQAAGRGLQLLFYSVGIGQISSEVPQNLSASRPQDRQFILSSKKLLLSDSGFYLCAWSVEGAPNYGYTFGSGTRLTVV.

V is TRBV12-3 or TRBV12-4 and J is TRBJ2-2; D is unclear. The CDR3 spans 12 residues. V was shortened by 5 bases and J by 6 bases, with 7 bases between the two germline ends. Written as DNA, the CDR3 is TGTGCCAGCAGTCCCGACTCCGGGGAGCTGTTTTTT. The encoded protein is CASSPDSGELFF.

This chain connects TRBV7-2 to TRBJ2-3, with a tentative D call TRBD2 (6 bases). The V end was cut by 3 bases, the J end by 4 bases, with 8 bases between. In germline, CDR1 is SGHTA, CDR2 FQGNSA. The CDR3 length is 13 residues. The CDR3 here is CASSLREADTQYF. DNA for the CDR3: TGTGCCAGCAGCTTGAGGGAGGCAGATACGCAGTATTTT.

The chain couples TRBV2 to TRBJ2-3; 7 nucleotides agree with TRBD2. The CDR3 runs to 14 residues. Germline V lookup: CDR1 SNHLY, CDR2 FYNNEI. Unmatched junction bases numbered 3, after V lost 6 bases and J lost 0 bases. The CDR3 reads CASRGGTSTDTQYF. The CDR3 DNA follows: TGTGCCAGCAGGGGGGGGACTAGCACAGATACGCAGTATTTT.

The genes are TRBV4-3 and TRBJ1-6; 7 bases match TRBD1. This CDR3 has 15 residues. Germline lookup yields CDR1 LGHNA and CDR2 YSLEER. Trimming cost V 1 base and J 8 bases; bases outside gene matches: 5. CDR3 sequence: CASSQARGVYSPLHF. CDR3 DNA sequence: TGCGCCAGCAGCCAAGCCAGGGGGGTGTATTCACCCCTCCACTTT.

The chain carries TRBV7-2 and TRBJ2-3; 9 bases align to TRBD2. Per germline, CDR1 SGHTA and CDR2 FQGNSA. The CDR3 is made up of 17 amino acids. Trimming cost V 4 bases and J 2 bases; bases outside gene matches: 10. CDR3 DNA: TGTGCCAGCAGCTCTAGCGGGGTAGCGGTTGTCACAGATACGCAGTATTTT. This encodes CASSSSGVAVVTDTQYF.